The 27 T cell receptor beta chains presented below share a single source sample, sequenced in a study of response to subunit inactivated influenza vaccine. MiXCR was run by TCRdb on the RT-PCR reads, yielding one entry per CDR3 protein. The sample holds about 620,000 distinct CDR3 sequences, about 10% seen once. These data also formed part of another study, on T cells expressing NK-cell markers. This second study says: cDNA encoding TCR beta was synthesized via 5'RACE template switching incorporating UMIs.

The sample here was PBMCs from blood, taken on the day of vaccination. The receptors originated from a man aged 45 to 65 who received an inactivated influenza vaccine.

This clonotype was observed at least ten times. The CDR3 nucleotides read TGCGCCAGCAGCTCCCCGGGACTGCCCTTCCCCTCAACAAACACCGGGGAGCTGTTTTTT. It specifies CASSSPGLPFPSTNTGELFF. This chain links TRBV5-1 with TRBJ2-2; D is possibly TRBD2 (6 bases). The V and J ends lost 3 bases and 2 bases respectively, with 26 bases between them. The length of the CDR3 is 20 residues. CDR1 SGHRS and CDR2 YFSETQ come from the germline V gene.

In this sample, this clonotype turned up a few times. The rearrangement uses TRBV12-3 or TRBV12-4 and TRBJ2-3, with 8 bases aligning to TRBD2. The V segment lost 6 bases and the J segment 3 bases; nucleotides outside the gene matches: 11. The CDR3 length is 16 residues. The CDR3 reads CASRVGGGGRTDTQYF. As DNA, the CDR3 is TGTGCCAGCAGAGTTGGTGGAGGCGGGAGGACAGATACGCAGTATTTT.

Here the CDR3 DNA reads TGTGCCAGTAGTATAGGGGCGGATACCTACGAGCAGTACTTC. Its protein is CASSIGADTYEQYF. The rearrangement joins TRBV19 to TRBJ2-7; D unresolved. V lost 1 base and J lost 2, with 9 bases in between. The CDR3 extends over 14 amino acids. Germline CDR1 is LNHDA and CDR2 is SQIVND (reference sequence). Based on the CDR3 plus reference TRBV19 and TRBJ2-7, the full variable domain is DGGITQSPKYLFRKEGQNVTLSCEQNLNHDAMYWYRQDPGQGLRLIYYSQIVNDFQKGDIAEGYSVSREKKESFPLTVTSAQKNPTAFYLCASSIGADTYEQYFGPGTRLTVT.

This clonotype was seen many times. The rearrangement joins TRBV5-1 to TRBJ2-1; D gene uncertain. The V end lost 3 bases, the J end lost 4 bases, and 11 bases lay between the germline ends. The CDR3 is made up of 14 amino acids. CDR1 SGHRS and CDR2 YFSETQ come from the germline V gene. CDR3 residues: CASSSTNTYNEQFF. CDR3 coding DNA: TGCGCCAGCAGCTCGACCAATACATACAATGAGCAGTTCTTC.

This clonotype was counted only a few times. The chain is built from TRBV12-3 or TRBV12-4 and TRBJ1-5; 9 bases align to TRBD1. This CDR3 spans 14 amino acids. The J segment lost 2 bases and the V segment lost 6 bases, leaving 2 bases of the junction unmatched. In DNA form, the CDR3 reads TGTGCCAGCAGGGACAGGGGTGGCAATCAGCCCCAGCATTTT. Translation gives CASRDRGGNQPQHF.

This clonotype was recorded many times. This sequence joins TRBV12-3 or TRBV12-4 and TRBJ1-3; D remains ambiguous. The V end lost 2 bases, the J end lost 5 bases, and 10 bases lay between the germline ends. CDR3 length: 14 amino acids. The CDR3, as DNA: TGTGCCAGCAGTTTACCGATTCGGAGAAACACCATATATTTT. This translates into CASSLPIRRNTIYF.

The table lists this clonotype with a few counts. V and J are TRBV5-6 and TRBJ2-2; D gene uncertain. The germline CDR1 and CDR2 sequences are SGHDT and YYEEEE. Deletions cut 1 base from V and 7 bases from J, with 14 bases between. CDR3 length: 15 amino acids. This chain's CDR3 is CASSLRNLLVGELFF. The CDR3 nucleotides are TGTGCCAGCAGCTTGAGAAACCTCCTCGTCGGGGAGCTGTTTTTT.

The chain is built from TRBV12-3 or TRBV12-4 and TRBJ1-1, with a possible D match to TRBD1 (5 bases). Between the trimmed V and J ends, which lost 0 bases and 5 bases, there was a span of 10 bases. This CDR3 has 14 amino acids. The CDR3 loop is CASSLAAGTTEAFF. In DNA, the CDR3 is TGTGCCAGCAGTTTAGCGGCGGGGACGACTGAAGCTTTCTTT.

This chain connects TRBV13 to TRBJ2-1; the match to TRBD2 covers 7 bases. The V and J ends lost 5 bases and 5 bases, in that order; junction bases with no gene match: 3. The CDR3 covers 13 residues. CDR1 and CDR2 (germline): PRHDT, FYEKMQ (reference sequence). CDR3 nucleotides: TGTGCCAGCAGCGGGACTACCGACAATGAGCAGTTCTTC. Translation gives CASSGTTDNEQFF. Complete variable domain (other parts from reference TRBV13 and TRBJ2-1): AAGVIQSPRHLIKEKRETATLKCYPIPRHDTVYWYQQGPGQDPQFLISFYEKMQSDKGSIPDRFSAQQFSDYHSELNMSSLELGDSALYFCASSGTTDNEQFFGPGTRLTVL.

This clonotype has more than one count but fewer than ten. The chain carries TRBV6-1 and TRBJ2-5, with D tentatively TRBD1 or TRBD2 (5 bases each). Germline CDR1 and CDR2: MNHNS and SASEGT. The V end lost 2 bases, the J end lost 5 bases, and 12 bases lay between the germline ends. This CDR3 spans 14 amino acids. In nucleotides, the CDR3 is TGTGCCAGCAGTGAACTCATATGGGGGGAGACCCAGTACTTC. It translates to CASSELIWGETQYF.

The rearrangement links TRBV12-3 or TRBV12-4 to TRBJ1-2; D call uncertain. The CDR3 has 15 amino acids. The V and J ends lost 3 bases and 0 bases respectively, with 11 bases between them. This chain's CDR3 is CASSFPSDANYGYTF. CDR3 coding DNA: TGTGCCAGCAGTTTTCCTTCGGATGCTAACTATGGCTACACCTTC.

CDR3 protein: CASSTVTGVVDEQYF. DNA of the CDR3: TGTGCCAGCAGCACTGTGACAGGGGTAGTTGACGAGCAGTACTTC. The chain couples TRBV11-2 to TRBJ2-7; 8 bases are a match to TRBD1. The CDR3 length is 15 residues. The germline gives CDR1 SGHAT, CDR2 FQNNGV. The J segment lost 5 bases and the V segment lost 5 bases, leaving 11 bases of the junction unmatched.

The chain uses TRBV12-3 or TRBV12-4 and TRBJ2-1, with 8 positions matching TRBD2. The J segment lost 2 bases and the V segment lost 2 bases, leaving 2 bases of the junction unmatched. The CDR3 contains 15 residues. Written as DNA, the CDR3 is TGTGCCAGCAGTTTACCAGCGGGGGCCTACAATGAGCAGTTCTTC. It specifies CASSLPAGAYNEQFF.

This sequence joins TRBV6-1 and TRBJ2-1, with 8 bases lining up with TRBD2. From germline, CDR1 is MNHNS and CDR2 SASEGT. J lost 6 bases, V lost 6 bases, and 13 bases had no gene match. The CDR3 sequence is 16 residues long. The CDR3 coding sequence is TGTGCCAGCAGACTAATCCCGGGGGGGTTAGTCAATGAGCAGTTCTTC. The encoded protein is CASRLIPGGLVNEQFF.

This clonotype has only a few counts. This chain joins TRBV4-3 and TRBJ2-6, with no clear D. Germline-derived CDR1 and CDR2 are LGHNA and YSLEER. CDR3 size: 16 residues. The V end was cut by 1 base, the J end by 2 bases, with 9 bases between. In nucleotides, the CDR3 is TGCGCCAGCAGCCAAGCCGCCTCACCTGGGGCCAACGTCCTGACTTTC. Translated, it gives CASSQAASPGANVLTF.

This chain joins TRBV5-1 and TRBJ1-2; a weak D match, TRBD1 (5 bases). Trimming stripped 5 bases from V and 2 bases from J, with 16 bases between. This CDR3 is built from 15 residues. CDR1 is SGHRS, CDR2 YFSETQ, per germline. CDR3 region: CASSYQGRANYGYTF. The CDR3 coding sequence is TGCGCCAGCAGTTACCAGGGCAGAGCGAACTATGGCTACACCTTC.

The V call is TRBV5-1, the J call TRBJ1-1; TRBD1 matches 7 bases. J was trimmed by 2 bases and V by 2 bases; bases with no gene match: 6. In germline, CDR1 is SGHRS, CDR2 YFSETQ. This CDR3 region has 15 residues. CDR3 protein: CASSFLGQRNTEAFF. The DNA of the CDR3 is TGCGCCAGCAGCTTTCTGGGACAGCGTAACACTGAAGCTTTCTTT.

About this clonotype itself: At one boundary the junction diverges from the germline segment, which might be a read error. This chain links TRBV28 with TRBJ1-6, with TRBD1 matching over 8 bases. The CDR3 is 13 amino acids. CDR1 MDHEN and CDR2 SYDVKM come from the germline V gene. CDR3 in DNA: TGTGCCGGCAGGGGGCTTGGTAATTCACCCCTCCACTTT. Amino acids: CAGRGLGNSPLHF.

This chain links TRBV11-2 with TRBJ2-5; 8 bases align to TRBD2. CDR3 length: 16 amino acids. CDR1 is SGHAT, CDR2 FQNNGV, per germline. Trimming took 2 bases from V and 2 from J; bases not matched to a gene: 7. The CDR3 loop is CASSLTWGGGQETQYF. DNA of the CDR3: TGTGCCAGCAGCTTAACTTGGGGCGGGGGGCAAGAGACCCAGTACTTC.

The chain links TRBV11-2 to TRBJ2-1; possibly TRBD1 for D (5 bases). The V end lost 4 bases, the J end lost 5 bases, and 12 bases lay between the germline ends. Germline V gene lookup returns CDR1 SGHAT and CDR2 FQNNGV. CDR3 size: 14 residues. The CDR3 loop is CASSSQSGNNEQFF. CDR3 DNA: TGTGCCAGCAGCTCCCAATCAGGGAACAATGAGCAGTTCTTC.

This clonotype turned up a few times. This rearrangement joins TRBV4-2 to TRBJ2-2, with D maybe TRBD1 (5 bases). V lost 4 bases and J 3 bases, leaving 18 bases between the germline ends. The germline V gene encodes CDR1 LGHNA and CDR2 YNFKEQ. The CDR3 extends over 17 amino acids. The CDR3 DNA reads as TGTGCCAGCAGCCGGGGCGGCCCTGATTATTACACCGGGGAGCTGTTTTTT. Amino acids: CASSRGGPDYYTGELFF.

This clonotype has only a few counts. The chain carries TRBV24-1 and TRBJ2-1; either TRBD1 or TRBD2 may fit D (6 bases each). V was cut by 7 bases and J by 9 bases, with 15 bases left in between. Germline V gene sequence: CDR1 KGHDR, CDR2 SFDVKD. This CDR3 contains 13 residues. The CDR3 protein is CATSKSGAGEQFF. The CDR3 DNA reads TGTGCCACCAGCAAATCGGGGGCTGGTGAGCAGTTCTTC.

J is TRBJ2-2 and V is TRBV11-1; TRBD2 aligns across 10 bases. V dropped 2 bases and J dropped 5; count of bases not matched to a gene: 11. The CDR3 has 18 residues. CDR1 SGHAT and CDR2 FQDESV come from the germline V gene (reference sequence). The CDR3 coding sequence is TGTGCCAGCAGCTTAAAGCTGCTAGCGGGAGTACGAACCGGGGAGCTGTTTTTT. This encodes CASSLKLLAGVRTGELFF. Full variable domain (outside the CDR3, taken from reference TRBV11-1 and TRBJ2-2): EAEVAQSPRYKITEKSQAVAFWCDPISGHATLYWYRQILGQGPELLVQFQDESVVDDSQLPKDRFSAERLKGVDSTLKIQPAELGDSAMYLCASSLKLLAGVRTGELFFGEGSRLTVL.

A single count supports this clonotype. The chain employs TRBV19 and TRBJ2-1; 9 bases align to TRBD2. Losses at the gene ends were 0 bases for V and 4 bases for J; bases not matched to a gene: 13. This CDR3 is 19 amino acids long. The germline gives CDR1 LNHDA, CDR2 SQIVND (reference sequence). The CDR3 nucleotides read TGTGCCAGTAGTATAGATCCCAGGGAAGCGGGAGGAATATACAATGAGCAGTTCTTC. Translation gives CASSIDPREAGGIYNEQFF.

This chain joins TRBV12-3 or TRBV12-4 and TRBJ2-5, with 10 bases fitting TRBD2. Unmatched junction bases numbered 3, after V lost 7 bases and J lost 1 base. The CDR3 sequence is 14 residues long. CDR3 DNA sequence: TGTGCCAGCACCTCTAGCGGGGGCCAAGAGACCCAGTACTTC. This encodes CASTSSGGQETQYF.

The genes are TRBV7-2 and TRBJ2-7, with 7 positions matching TRBD2. Germline CDR1 SGHTA, CDR2 FQGNSA. V shed 5 bases, J shed 2 bases, and the junction held 9 bases outside the gene matches. CDR3 length: 15 residues. The CDR3 DNA reads as TGTGCCAGCAGCCCCCTGGGGGGGTCGCCCTACGAGCAGTACTTC. Translated, it gives CASSPLGGSPYEQYF.

V is TRBV12-3 or TRBV12-4 and J is TRBJ1-2; D is undetermined. This CDR3 is 11 amino acids long. Trimming took 6 bases from V and 4 from J, leaving 6 bases between them. The CDR3 region has the DNA TGTGCCAGCAGCACGGGCTATGGCTACACCTTC. Residues: CASSTGYGYTF.